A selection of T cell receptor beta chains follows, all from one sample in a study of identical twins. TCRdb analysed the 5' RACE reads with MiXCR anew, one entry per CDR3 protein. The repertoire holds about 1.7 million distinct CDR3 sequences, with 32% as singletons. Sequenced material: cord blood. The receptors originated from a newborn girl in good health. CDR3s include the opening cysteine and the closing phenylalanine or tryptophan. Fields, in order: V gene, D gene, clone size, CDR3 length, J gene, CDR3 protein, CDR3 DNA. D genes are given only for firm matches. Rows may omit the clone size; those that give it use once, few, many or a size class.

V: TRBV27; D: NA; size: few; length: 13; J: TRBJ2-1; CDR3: CASSLYSHNEQFF; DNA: TGTGCCAGCAGTTTATATAGTCACAATGAGCAGTTCTTC
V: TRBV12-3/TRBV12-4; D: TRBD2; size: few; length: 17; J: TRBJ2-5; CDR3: CASSPYFRTSGQETQYF; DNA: TGTGCCAGCAGTCCGTACTTTCGGACTAGCGGCCAAGAGACCCAGTACTTC
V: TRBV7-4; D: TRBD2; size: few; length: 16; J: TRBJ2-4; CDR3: CASSPGTSKPKNIQYF; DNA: TGTGCCAGCAGCCCCGGGACTAGCAAGCCCAAAAACATTCAGTACTTC
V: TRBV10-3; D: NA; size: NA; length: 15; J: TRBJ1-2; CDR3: CAISEVPSGVYGYTF; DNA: TGTGCCATCAGTGAGGTCCCATCAGGGGTCTATGGCTACACCTTC
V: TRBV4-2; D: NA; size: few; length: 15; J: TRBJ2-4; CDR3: CASSQDYRTNNIQYF; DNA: TGTGCCAGCAGCCAAGATTACAGGACTAACAACATTCAGTACTTC
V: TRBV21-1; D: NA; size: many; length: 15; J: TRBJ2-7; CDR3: CASSNKSGDYHEQYF; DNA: TGTGCCAGCAGCAACAAGTCCGGTGACTATCACGAGCAGTACTTC
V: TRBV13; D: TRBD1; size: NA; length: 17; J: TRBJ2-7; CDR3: CASSLYRPDRGPYEQYF; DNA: TGTGCCAGCAGCTTATATCGTCCGGACAGGGGGCCCTACGAGCAGTACTTC
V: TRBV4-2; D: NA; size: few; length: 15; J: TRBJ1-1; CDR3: CASSQVSAGQREAFF; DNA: TGTGCCAGCAGCCAAGTCTCTGCAGGACAGAGGGAAGCTTTCTTT
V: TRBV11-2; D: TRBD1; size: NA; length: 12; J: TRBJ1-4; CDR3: CASSSNRGLLFF; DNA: TGTGCCAGCAGCTCCAACAGGGGGTTGCTGTTTTTT
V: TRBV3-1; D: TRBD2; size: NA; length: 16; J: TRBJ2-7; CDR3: CASSPLGAGIYNEQYF; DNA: TGTGCCAGCAGCCCCTTAGGAGCGGGGATTTACAATGAGCAGTACTTC
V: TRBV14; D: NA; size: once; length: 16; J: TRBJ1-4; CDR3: CASSQWGGAGLEKLFF; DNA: TGTGCCAGCAGTCAGTGGGGGGGGGCTGGACTCGAAAAACTGTTTTTT
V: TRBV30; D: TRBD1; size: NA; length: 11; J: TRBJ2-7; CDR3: CALGTAYEQYF; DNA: TGTGCCCTGGGGACAGCCTACGAGCAGTACTTC
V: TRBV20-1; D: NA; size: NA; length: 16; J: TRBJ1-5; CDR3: CSARDAAYYSNQPQHF; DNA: TGCAGTGCTAGAGATGCAGCCTATTATAGCAATCAGCCCCAGCATTTT
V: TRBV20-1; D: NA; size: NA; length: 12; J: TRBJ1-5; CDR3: CSASKADQPQHF; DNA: TGCAGTGCTAGTAAAGCGGATCAGCCCCAGCATTTT
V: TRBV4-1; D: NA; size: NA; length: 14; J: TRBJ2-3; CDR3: CASSQDRFRDTQYF; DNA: TGCGCCAGCAGCCAAGATCGCTTCCGAGATACGCAGTATTTT
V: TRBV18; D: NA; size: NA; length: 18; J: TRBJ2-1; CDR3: CASSPRLQGVSPYNEQFF; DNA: TGTGCCAGCTCACCACGCTTACAGGGCGTGAGCCCCTACAATGAGCAGTTCTTC
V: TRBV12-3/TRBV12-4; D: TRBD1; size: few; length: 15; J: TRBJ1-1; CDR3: CASSLAPGQGTEAFF; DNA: TGTGCCAGCAGTTTAGCCCCGGGACAGGGAACTGAAGCTTTCTTT
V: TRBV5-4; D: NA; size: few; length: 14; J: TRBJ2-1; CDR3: CASSLEQAYNEQFF; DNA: TGTGCCAGCAGCTTGGAACAGGCCTACAATGAGCAGTTCTTC
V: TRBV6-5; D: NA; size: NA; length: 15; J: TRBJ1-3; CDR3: CASSYSDISGNTIYF; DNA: TGTGCCAGCAGTTACTCGGACATCTCTGGAAACACCATATATTTT
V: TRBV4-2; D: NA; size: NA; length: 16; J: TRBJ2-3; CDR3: CASSQDPFQGSDTQYF; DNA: TGTGCCAGCAGCCAAGATCCCTTTCAGGGGTCAGATACGCAGTATTTT
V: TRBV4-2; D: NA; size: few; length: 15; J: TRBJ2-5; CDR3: CASSQAGGPEETQYF; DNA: TGTGCCAGCAGCCAAGCCGGGGGGCCTGAAGAGACCCAGTACTTC
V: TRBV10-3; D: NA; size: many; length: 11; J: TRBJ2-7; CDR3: CAISDLYEQYF; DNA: TGTGCCATCAGTGACCTCTACGAGCAGTACTTC
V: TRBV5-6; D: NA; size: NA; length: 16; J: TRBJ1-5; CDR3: CASSLGVAGGNQPQHF; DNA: TGTGCCAGCAGCTTGGGAGTAGCAGGGGGCAATCAGCCCCAGCATTTT
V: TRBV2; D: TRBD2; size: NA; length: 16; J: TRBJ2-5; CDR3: CASSELGGRGWQTQYF; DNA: TGTGCCAGCAGTGAACTCGGAGGGCGGGGGTGGCAGACCCAGTACTTC
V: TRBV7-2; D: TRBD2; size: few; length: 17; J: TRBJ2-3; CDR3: CASSLAPAGGLTDTQYF; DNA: TGTGCCAGCAGCTTAGCCCCAGCGGGGGGACTCACAGATACGCAGTATTTT
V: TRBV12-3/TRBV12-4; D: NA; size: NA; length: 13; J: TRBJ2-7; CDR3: CASSFELAYEQYF; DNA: TGTGCCAGCAGTTTTGAGTTAGCCTACGAGCAGTACTTC
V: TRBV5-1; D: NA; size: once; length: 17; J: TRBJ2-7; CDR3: CASSLVVKRGHLSEQYF; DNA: TGCGCCAGCAGCTTGGTGGTAAAACGGGGACATCTGAGCGAGCAGTACTTC
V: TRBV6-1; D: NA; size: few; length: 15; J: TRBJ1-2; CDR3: CASSERANSNYGYTF; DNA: TGTGCCAGCAGTGAACGGGCGAACTCTAACTATGGCTACACCTTC
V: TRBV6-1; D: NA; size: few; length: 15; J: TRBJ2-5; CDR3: CASSAFGAGGETQYF; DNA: TGTGCCAGCAGTGCCTTTGGGGCCGGGGGTGAGACCCAGTACTTC
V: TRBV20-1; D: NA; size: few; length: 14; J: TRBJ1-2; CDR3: CSARGQNFNYGYTF; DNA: TGCAGTGCTAGAGGACAGAATTTTAACTATGGCTACACCTTC
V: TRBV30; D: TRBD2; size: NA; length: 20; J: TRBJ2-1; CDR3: CAWSGGPVPLAGGSYNEQFF; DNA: TGTGCCTGGAGTGGAGGACCAGTTCCCCTAGCGGGGGGATCCTACAATGAGCAGTTCTTC
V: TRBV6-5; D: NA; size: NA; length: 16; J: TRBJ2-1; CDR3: CASSYSVGNSYNEQFF; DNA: TGTGCCAGCAGTTACTCAGTGGGGAACTCCTACAATGAGCAGTTCTTC
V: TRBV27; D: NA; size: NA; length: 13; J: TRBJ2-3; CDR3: CASRKIGGYTQYF; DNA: TGTGCCAGCAGGAAGATAGGGGGTTATACGCAGTATTTT
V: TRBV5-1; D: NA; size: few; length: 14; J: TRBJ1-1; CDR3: CASSFRDPHTEAFF; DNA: TGCGCCAGCAGCTTCAGGGACCCTCACACTGAAGCTTTCTTT
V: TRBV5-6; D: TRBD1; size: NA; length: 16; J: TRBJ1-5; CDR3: CASSSLRTGGNQPQHF; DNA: TGTGCCAGCAGCTCCCTCCGGACAGGGGGCAATCAGCCCCAGCATTTT
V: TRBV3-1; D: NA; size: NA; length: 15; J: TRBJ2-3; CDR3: CASSQGSTWGNTQYF; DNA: TGTGCCAGCAGCCAAGGCAGTACTTGGGGGAATACGCAGTATTTT
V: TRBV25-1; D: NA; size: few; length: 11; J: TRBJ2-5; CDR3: CASPSVETQYF; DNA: TGTGCCAGTCCCTCGGTGGAGACCCAGTACTTC
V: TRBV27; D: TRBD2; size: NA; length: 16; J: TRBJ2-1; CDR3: CASSSYAGGLVNEQFF; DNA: TGTGCCAGCAGTTCCTATGCGGGAGGCCTCGTCAATGAGCAGTTCTTC
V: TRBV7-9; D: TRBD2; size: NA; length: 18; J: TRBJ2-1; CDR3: CASRPRLAGELSYNEQFF; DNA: TGTGCCAGCAGGCCCCGACTAGCGGGCGAACTCTCCTACAATGAGCAGTTCTTC
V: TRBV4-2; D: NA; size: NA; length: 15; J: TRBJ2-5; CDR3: CASSQELADGETQYF; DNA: TGTGCCAGCAGCCAAGAGTTGGCAGACGGGGAGACCCAGTACTTC
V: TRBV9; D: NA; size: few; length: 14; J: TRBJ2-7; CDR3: CASSVGATNYEQYF; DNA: TGTGCCAGCAGCGTAGGAGCCACCAACTACGAGCAGTACTTC
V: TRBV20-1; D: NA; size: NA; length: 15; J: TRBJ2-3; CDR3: CSARPTGTSTDTQYF; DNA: TGCAGTGCTAGACCCACAGGGACTAGCACAGATACGCAGTATTTT
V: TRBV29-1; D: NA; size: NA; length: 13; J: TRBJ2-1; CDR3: CGVAARHYNEQFF; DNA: TGCGGCGTTGCCGCGAGACACTACAATGAGCAGTTCTTC
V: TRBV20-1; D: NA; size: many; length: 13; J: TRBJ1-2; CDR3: CSAITPTGPGYTF; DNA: TGCAGTGCTATAACTCCAACAGGGCCCGGCTACACCTTC
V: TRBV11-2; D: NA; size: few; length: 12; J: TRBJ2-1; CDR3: CASSLESIEQFF; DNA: TGTGCCAGCAGCTTAGAGAGCATCGAGCAGTTCTTC
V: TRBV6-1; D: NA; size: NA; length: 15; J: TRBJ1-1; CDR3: CASSELTGGNTEAFF; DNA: TGTGCCAGCAGTGAGCTGACAGGAGGGAACACTGAAGCTTTCTTT
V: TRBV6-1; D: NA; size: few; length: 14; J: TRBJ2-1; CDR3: CASSPMGVSNEQFF; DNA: TGTGCCAGCAGTCCAATGGGGGTTTCGAATGAGCAGTTCTTC
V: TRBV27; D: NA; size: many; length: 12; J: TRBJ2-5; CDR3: CASSKPAETQYF; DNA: TGTGCCAGCAGTAAACCAGCGGAGACCCAGTACTTC
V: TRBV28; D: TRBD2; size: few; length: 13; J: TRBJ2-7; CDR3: CASNKAGSYEQYF; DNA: TGTGCCAGCAACAAAGCGGGGTCCTACGAGCAGTACTTC
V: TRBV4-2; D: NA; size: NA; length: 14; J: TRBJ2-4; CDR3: CASSPRGGGGEQYF; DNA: TGTGCCAGCAGCCCCCGGGGAGGGGGCGGGGAGCAGTACTTC